The 21 T cell receptor beta chains below all came from one sample that was sequenced in a study of cytotoxic CD8 clonotypes in ibrutinib-treated CLL. This table comes from immunoSEQ multiplex PCR, and its TCRdb copy is limited to in-frame clones, with some not included. The data show about 200,000 clones, with over 55% seen just once and roughly 13% held by the top ten. Sequenced here: PBMCs, sampled after 24 months of ibrutinib treatment. These TCRs come from a human donor with chronic lymphocytic leukemia.

CDR3 protein: CASSLGTGVQETQYF. The CDR3 DNA reads as TGTGCCAGCAGCTTAGGCACGGGGGTCCAAGAGACCCAGTACTTC. The V call is TRBV7-9, the J call TRBJ2-5, with D maybe TRBD2 (6 bases). This CDR3 spans 15 amino acids. With 1 base removed from V and 1 base from J, the gap between germline ends came to 10 bases. Per germline, CDR1 SEHNR and CDR2 FQNEAQ (reference sequence).

This chain connects TRBV2 to TRBJ1-5, with D perhaps TRBD1 (6 bases). The length of the CDR3 is 15 residues. Trimming took off 6 bases at V and 1 base at J, with 13 bases between the two ends. The germline V gene has CDR1 SNHLY and CDR2 FYNNEI. The CDR3 region has the DNA TGTGCCAGCAGGAGCGGGACAACCAGCAATCAGCCCCAGCATTTT. Translation gives CASRSGTTSNQPQHF.

This chain joins TRBV6-1 and TRBJ2-2; 13 positions match TRBD2. The V gene end was trimmed by 4 bases and the J gene end by 2 bases; junction bases not matched to a gene: 4. The CDR3 length is 17 residues. Germline lookup yields CDR1 MNHNS and CDR2 SASEGT. The CDR3 here is CASSGRLAGGNTGELFF. Here the CDR3 DNA reads TGTGCCAGCAGTGGAAGACTAGCGGGAGGTAACACCGGGGAGCTGTTTTTT.

The chain employs TRBV9 and TRBJ2-2; D could derive from TRBD1 or TRBD2 (6 bases each). The germline V gene has CDR1 SGDLS and CDR2 YYNGEE. Between the trimmed V and J ends, which lost 0 bases and 1 base, there was a span of 13 bases. CDR3 length equals 17 residues. The chain's CDR3 is CASSVVGGTMNTGELFF. CDR3 DNA: TGTGCCAGCAGCGTAGTTGGGGGGACAATGAACACCGGGGAGCTGTTTTTT. The complete variable domain, with remaining parts taken from reference TRBV9 and TRBJ2-2, reads DSGVTQTPKHLITATGQRVTLRCSPRSGDLSVYWYQQSLDQGLQFLIQYYNGEERAKGNILERFSAQQFPDLHSELNLSSLELGDSALYFCASSVVGGTMNTGELFFGEGSRLTVL.

The J gene is TRBJ2-4, the V gene TRBV2; no definite D call. The CDR3 extends over 11 amino acids. V lost 4 bases and J 12 bases, leaving 10 bases between the germline ends. The germline V gene has CDR1 SNHLY and CDR2 FYNNEI. Here the CDR3 reads CASSVTPNQYF. The CDR3 nucleotides read TGTGCCAGCAGTGTGACGCCCAATCAGTACTTC.

CDR3 protein: CASSYLRRNTEAFF. As DNA, the CDR3 is TGTGCCAGCAGTTACCTCCGGAGGAACACTGAAGCTTTCTTT. The chain links TRBV6-5 to TRBJ1-1; D gene ambiguous. V lost 2 bases to trimming and J lost 1 base, with 8 bases between them. The CDR3 covers 14 residues. Germline CDR1 is MNHEY and CDR2 is SVGAGI.

The gene calls are TRBV4-1 and TRBJ2-2; 9 bases are shared with TRBD1. Trimming cost V 4 bases and J 4 bases; bases outside gene matches: 7. Germline CDR1 and CDR2: MGHRA and YSYEKL. The CDR3 spans 16 residues. For the CDR3, the DNA is TGCGCCAGCAGCCGGCCGGGACAGGGAGTCACCGGGGAGCTGTTTTTT. Its translation: CASSRPGQGVTGELFF.

The chain is built from TRBV7-9 and TRBJ2-3; 11 bases fit TRBD2. J lost 14 bases, V lost 0 bases, and 4 bases had no gene match. CDR3 length: 13 residues. CDR1 and CDR2 from the germline V gene are SEHNR and FQNEAQ (reference sequence). The CDR3 is CASSLALAGDRYF. DNA for the CDR3: TGTGCCAGCAGCTTAGCACTAGCGGGAGATCGGTATTTT.

The V gene is TRBV30, the J gene TRBJ1-1, with 8 bases fitting TRBD1. There are 18 residues in the CDR3. Trimming took 0 bases from V and 7 from J; bases not matched to a gene: 19. Germline V CDR1 and CDR2: GTSNPN, SVGIG (reference sequence). This chain's CDR3 is CAWSVSRILGTGGVEAFF. The CDR3 DNA follows: TGTGCCTGGAGTGTATCGCGCATTTTGGGTACAGGGGGGGTTGAAGCTTTCTTT.

The chain recombines TRBV29-1 with TRBJ2-2, with 8 nucleotides matching TRBD1. The ends lost 1 base at V and 1 base at J; junction bases unmatched: 2. The CDR3 covers 15 residues. The germline V gene encodes CDR1 SQVTM and CDR2 ANQGSEA. The CDR3 DNA reads as TGCAGCGTTGAAGGGGGGACAGGGAACACCGGGGAGCTGTTTTTT. This gives the protein CSVEGGTGNTGELFF.

The chain recombines TRBV27 with TRBJ1-2, with 7 bases fitting TRBD1. CDR3 size: 13 residues. Germline values: CDR1 MNHEY, CDR2 SMNVEV (reference sequence). Germline trimming cut 5 bases from V and 2 bases from J; bases unmatched to any gene: 2. This CDR3 is CASSPGQNYGYTF. The CDR3, as DNA: TGTGCCAGCAGTCCGGGACAGAACTATGGCTACACCTTC.

This clone has only a few counts. The chain uses TRBV5-4 and TRBJ2-1; D not resolved. The CDR3 totals 13 residues. The V end lost 3 bases, the J end lost 2 bases, and 6 bases lay between the germline ends. From germline, CDR1 is SGHNT and CDR2 YYREEE (reference sequence). In DNA, the CDR3 is TGTGCCAGCAGCTCCCCCCCCTACAATGAGCAGTTCTTC. Amino acid sequence: CASSSPPYNEQFF. Supplemented by reference TRBV5-4 and TRBJ2-1, the full variable domain reads ETGVTQSPTHLIKTRGQQVTLRCSSQSGHNTVSWYQQALGQGPQFIFQYYREEENGRGNFPPRFSGLQFPNYSSELNVNALELDDSALYLCASSSPPYNEQFFGPGTRLTVL.

This clone was observed a few times. The chain links TRBV6-6 to TRBJ1-2; 7 bases agree with TRBD1. V was pared by 2 bases and J by 3 bases, with 9 bases of the junction left unmatched. Germline-derived CDR1 and CDR2 are MNHNY and SVGAGI (reference sequence). The CDR3 runs 16 residues. The CDR3 loop reads CASSYPKDRNDYGYTF. The CDR3 DNA reads as TGTGCCAGCAGTTACCCCAAGGACAGGAATGACTATGGCTACACCTTC.

The chain links TRBV5-1 to TRBJ2-3, with TRBD1 matching 7 bases. The CDR3 sequence is 15 residues long. CDR1 is SGHRS and CDR2 is YFSETQ in the germline V gene. Germline trimming cut 4 bases from V and 2 bases from J; bases unmatched to any gene: 7. This CDR3 reads CASSPQGVDTDTQYF. The CDR3 nucleotides are TGCGCCAGCAGCCCTCAGGGGGTTGACACAGATACGCAGTATTTT. The variable domain in full, with the rest retrieved from reference TRBV5-1 and TRBJ2-3, is KAGVTQTPRYLIKTRGQQVTLSCSPISGHRSVSWYQQTPGQGLQFLFEYFSETQRNKGNFPGRFSGRQFSNSRSEMNVSTLELGDSALYLCASSPQGVDTDTQYFGPGTRLTVL.

The rearrangement links TRBV6-5 to TRBJ1-1, with D perhaps matching TRBD1 (6 bases). This CDR3 has 15 residues. Between the trimmed V and J ends, which lost 1 base and 3 bases, there was a span of 12 bases. Germline V gene lookup returns CDR1 MNHEY and CDR2 SVGAGI. CDR3 nucleotides: TGTGCCAGCAGTTACTTTGACAGGTTGGACACTGAAGCTTTCTTT. Amino acid sequence: CASSYFDRLDTEAFF.

A few counts support this clone. J is TRBJ1-4 and V is TRBV23-1, with D possibly matching TRBD1 (5 bases). TRBV23-1 is labeled an ORF, and its function is uncertain. The CDR3 runs 12 residues. The V gene lost 4 bases and the J gene lost 12 bases, with 12 bases spanning the gap. CDR3 loop: CASSPPGRELFF. The CDR3 DNA sequence: TGCGCCAGCAGTCCCCCGGGACGGGAACTGTTTTTT.

V gene TRBV1 combines with J gene TRBJ2-2; the D segment call TRBD2 is taken from the table without a DNA check. TRBV1 is a documented pseudogene. There are 15 residues in the CDR3. The CDR3 nucleotides read TGCACCAGCAGCCAACCCCCACGTAGCCTCGGGGAGCTGTTTTTT. It is translated as CTSSQPPRSLGELFF.

This clone was counted between two and nine times. The V and J genes are TRBV30 and TRBJ1-1, with D uncertain. Germline loops: CDR1 GTSNPN, CDR2 SVGIG (reference sequence). V dropped 1 base and J dropped 1 base, with 7 bases sitting between them. CDR3 size: 13 residues. Here the CDR3 DNA reads TGTGCCTGGAGTGAACGGACGAACACTGAAGCTTTCTTT. Its protein product is CAWSERTNTEAFF.

V is TRBV4-3 and J is TRBJ2-1, with 10 bases aligning to TRBD2. The CDR3 is 15 amino acids. Germline V gene sequence: CDR1 LGHNA, CDR2 YSLEER. V dropped 4 bases and J dropped 7; count of bases not matched to a gene: 7. The DNA for the CDR3 is TGCGCCAGCAGCCGAAAGGAAGCGGGAGGGAATGAGCAGTTCTTC. This sequence encodes CASSRKEAGGNEQFF.

The chain couples TRBV7-6 to TRBJ2-2, with D hard to call. Trimming shortened V by 5 bases and J by 0 bases, and 10 bases separated the two germline ends. Germline V lookup: CDR1 SGHVS, CDR2 FNYEAQ. The CDR3 is 15 residues long. DNA for the CDR3: TGTGCCAGCAGCATGACTTCCTCGAACACCGGGGAGCTGTTTTTT. Encoded protein: CASSMTSSNTGELFF. Full variable domain (remainder filled in from reference TRBV7-6 and TRBJ2-2): GAGVSQSPRYKVTKRGQDVALRCDPISGHVSLYWYRQALGQGPEFLTYFNYEAQQDKSGLPNDRFSAERPEGSISTLTIQRTEQRDSAMYRCASSMTSSNTGELFFGEGSRLTVL.

The table lists this clone with a count of one. This chain's CDR3 is CASSPGLAQKQFF. CDR3 sequence (DNA): TGTGCCAGCAGCCCGGGACTAGCGCAAAAACAGTTCTTC. This chain uses TRBV7-9 with TRBJ2-1; 10 nucleotides line up with TRBD2. In germline, CDR1 is SEHNR, CDR2 FQNEAQ (reference sequence). The CDR3 sequence is 13 residues long. The trim removed 5 bases at V and 13 bases at J, leaving 8 bases unmatched.